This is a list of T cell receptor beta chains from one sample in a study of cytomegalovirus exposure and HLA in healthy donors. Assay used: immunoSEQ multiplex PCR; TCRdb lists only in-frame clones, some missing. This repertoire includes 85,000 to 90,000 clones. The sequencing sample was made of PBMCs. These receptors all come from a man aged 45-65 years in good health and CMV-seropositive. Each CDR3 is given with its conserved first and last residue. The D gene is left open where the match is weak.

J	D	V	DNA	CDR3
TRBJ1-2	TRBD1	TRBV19	TGTGCCAGTAGTTCCTGGGACAGGGCCCTCTACACCTTC	CASSSWDRALYTF
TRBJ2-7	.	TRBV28	TGTGCCAGCAGTTTATACCGCCAGGGCAGCTACGAGCAGTACTTC	CASSLYRQGSYEQYF
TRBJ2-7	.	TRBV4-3	TGCGCCAGCAGCCAAGGAGGCGGTCGCACAGGGTACGAGCAGTACTTC	CASSQGGGRTGYEQYF
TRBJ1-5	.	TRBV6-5	TGTGCCAGCAGTAGAAGGGGGGGGAATCAGCCCCAGCATTTT	CASSRRGGNQPQHF
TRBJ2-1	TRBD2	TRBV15	TGTGCCACCAGCAGATCCCTAGCGGTGTCGGATGAGCAGTTCTTC	CATSRSLAVSDEQFF
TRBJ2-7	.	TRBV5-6	TGTGCCAGCAGCTTGGCGGGGTCCCGGGTCCACGAGCAGTACTTC	CASSLAGSRVHEQYF
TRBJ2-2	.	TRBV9	TGTGCCAGCAGGGGAGACGGCGGGGAGCTGTTTTTT	CASRGDGGELFF
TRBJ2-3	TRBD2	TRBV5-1	TGCGCCAGCACTAGCGGAGGGGCGGATGATACGCAGTATTTT	CASTSGGADDTQYF
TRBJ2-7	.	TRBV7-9	TGTGCCAGCAGCTCATTACAGCGGGAGCAGTACTTC	CASSSLQREQYF
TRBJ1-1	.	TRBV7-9	TGTGCCAGCAGCTTTTCTCCTGAAGCTTTCTTT	CASSFSPEAFF
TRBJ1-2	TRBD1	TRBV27	TGTGCCAGCAGTTTATCATCAGGACAGGTATATGGCTACACCTTC	CASSLSSGQVYGYTF
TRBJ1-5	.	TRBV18	TGTGCCAGCTCGGCCGACAGTTTTAGCAATCAGCCCCAGCATTTT	CASSADSFSNQPQHF
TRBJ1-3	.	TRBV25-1	TGTGCCAGCAGCCCCCGCGGCTCTGGAAACACCATATATTTT	CASSPRGSGNTIYF
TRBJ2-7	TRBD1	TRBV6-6	TGTGCCAGCAGTTACGTCGGGCAGGGGGCTGGTGAGCAGTACTTC	CASSYVGQGAGEQYF
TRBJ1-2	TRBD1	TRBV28	TGTGCCAGCAGTTTTATTTTGGCAGGGGGCAGCTACACCTTC	CASSFILAGGSYTF
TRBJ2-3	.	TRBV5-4	TGTGCCAGCAGCGAGGGTGCGGGTGGGATCACAGATACGCAGTATTTT	CASSEGAGGITDTQYF
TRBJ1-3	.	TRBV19	TGTGCCAGTAGTAGTATTTCGGCGATGGGCGGGGGACTCTCTGGAAACACCATATATTTT	CASSSISAMGGGLSGNTIYF
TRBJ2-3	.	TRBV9	TGTGCCAGCAGCGTCCGACCGCCGACCCCGGACAACCCCACGCCGAGCACAGATACGCAGTATTTT	CASSVRPPTPDNPTPSTDTQYF
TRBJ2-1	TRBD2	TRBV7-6	TGTGCCAGCAGCTTAGTAGCGGGAACTGGTGAGCAGTTCTTC	CASSLVAGTGEQFF
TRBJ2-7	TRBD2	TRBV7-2	TGTGCCAGCAGCGCTAAAACTGGACTAGTTTACTACGAGCAGTACTTC	CASSAKTGLVYYEQYF
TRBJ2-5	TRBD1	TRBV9	TGTGCCAGCAGCGTAGAGGGGGCAGCTTGGGAGACCCAGTACTTC	CASSVEGAAWETQYF
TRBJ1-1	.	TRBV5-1	TGCGCCAGCAGCTTGGGACGGGGGGGAGATACTGAAGCTTTCTTT	CASSLGRGGDTEAFF
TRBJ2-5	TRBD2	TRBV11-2	TGTGCCAGCGGGTGGGGACTAGCGACAGAGACCCAGTACTTC	CASGWGLATETQYF
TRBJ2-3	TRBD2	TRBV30	TGTGCCTGGGGGATTAGCGGGAGCGGAGATACGCAGTATTTT	CAWGISGSGDTQYF